This T cell receptor beta chain was recovered during a study of CXCR3-negative and CXCR3-positive naive CD8 T cells. Whole-study results and caveats: In cryopreserved cells, CXCR3 expression partially decreased, and fresh PBMCs were used in most assays. Naive subsets were similarly diverse, while memory CD8+ repertoires were much less diverse.

A note on this clonotype: Its antigen is not identified.

The method, 5' RACE with UMI labels, was used to prepare the TRB cDNA libraries. TCRdb re-called the 5' RACE reads; one entry per CDR3 protein, DNA not given. Seen in this sample are about 40,000 distinct CDR3 sequences; the ten most common clones hold about 10%. Sequencing used memory CD8+ T cells from blood. This clonotype was obtained from a human donor in good health. Some clones in this sample may be carry-over from other donors' samples.

This CDR3 is CASSVDRGEQFF. The chain recombines TRBV9 with TRBJ2-1. This CDR3 has 12 residues. The germline gives CDR1 SGDLS, CDR2 YYNGEE.